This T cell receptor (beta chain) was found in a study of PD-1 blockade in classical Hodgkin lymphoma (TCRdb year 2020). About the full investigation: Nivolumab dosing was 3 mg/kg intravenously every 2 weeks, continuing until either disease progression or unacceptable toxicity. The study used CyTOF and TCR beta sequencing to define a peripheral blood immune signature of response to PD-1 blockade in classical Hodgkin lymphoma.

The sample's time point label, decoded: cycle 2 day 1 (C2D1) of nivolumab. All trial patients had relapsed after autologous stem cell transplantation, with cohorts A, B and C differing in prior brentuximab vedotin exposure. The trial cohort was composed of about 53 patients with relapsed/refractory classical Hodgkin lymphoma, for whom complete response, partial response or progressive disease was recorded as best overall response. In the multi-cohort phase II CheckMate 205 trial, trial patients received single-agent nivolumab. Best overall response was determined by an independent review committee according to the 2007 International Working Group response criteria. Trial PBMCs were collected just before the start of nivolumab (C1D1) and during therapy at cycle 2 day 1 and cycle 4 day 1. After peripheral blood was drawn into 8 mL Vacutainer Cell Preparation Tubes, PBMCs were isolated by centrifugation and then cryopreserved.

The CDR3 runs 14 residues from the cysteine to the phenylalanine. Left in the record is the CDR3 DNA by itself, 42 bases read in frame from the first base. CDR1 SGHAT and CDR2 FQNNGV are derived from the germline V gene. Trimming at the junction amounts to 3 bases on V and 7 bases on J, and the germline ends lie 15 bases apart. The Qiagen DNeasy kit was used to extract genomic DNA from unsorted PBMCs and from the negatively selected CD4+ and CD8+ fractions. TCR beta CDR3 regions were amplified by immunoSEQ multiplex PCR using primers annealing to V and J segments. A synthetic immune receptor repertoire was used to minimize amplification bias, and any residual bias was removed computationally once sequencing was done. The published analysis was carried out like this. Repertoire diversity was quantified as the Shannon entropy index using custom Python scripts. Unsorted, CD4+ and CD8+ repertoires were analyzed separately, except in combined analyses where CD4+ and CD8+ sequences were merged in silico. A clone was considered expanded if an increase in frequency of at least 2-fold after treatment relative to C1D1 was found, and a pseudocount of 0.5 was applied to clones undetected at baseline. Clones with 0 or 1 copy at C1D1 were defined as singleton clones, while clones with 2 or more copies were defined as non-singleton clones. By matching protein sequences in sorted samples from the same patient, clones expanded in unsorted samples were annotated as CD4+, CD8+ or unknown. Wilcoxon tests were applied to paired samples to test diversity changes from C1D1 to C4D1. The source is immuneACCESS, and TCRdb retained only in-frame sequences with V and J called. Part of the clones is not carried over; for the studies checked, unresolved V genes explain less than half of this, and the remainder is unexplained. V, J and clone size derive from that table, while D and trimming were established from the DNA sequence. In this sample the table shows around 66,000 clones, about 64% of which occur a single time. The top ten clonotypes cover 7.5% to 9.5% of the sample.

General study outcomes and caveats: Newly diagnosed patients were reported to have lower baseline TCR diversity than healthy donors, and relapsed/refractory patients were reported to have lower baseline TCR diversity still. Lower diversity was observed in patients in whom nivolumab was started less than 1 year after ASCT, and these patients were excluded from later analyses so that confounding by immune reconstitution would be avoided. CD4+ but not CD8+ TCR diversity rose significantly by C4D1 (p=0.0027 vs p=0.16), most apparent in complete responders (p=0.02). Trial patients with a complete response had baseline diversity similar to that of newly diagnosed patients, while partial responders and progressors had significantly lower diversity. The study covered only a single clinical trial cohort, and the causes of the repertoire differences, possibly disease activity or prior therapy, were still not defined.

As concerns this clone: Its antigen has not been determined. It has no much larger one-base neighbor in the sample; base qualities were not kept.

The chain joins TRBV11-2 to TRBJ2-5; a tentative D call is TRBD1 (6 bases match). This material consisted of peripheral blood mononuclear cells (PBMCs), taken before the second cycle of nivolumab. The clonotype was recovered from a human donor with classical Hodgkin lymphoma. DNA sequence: TGTGCCAGCAGCTTTGGGGGCCCGGCTCGGACCCAGTACTTC. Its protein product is CASSFGGPARTQYF.